The present entry profiles one T cell receptor (beta chain) with its context. The data originate from a study of T cells after yellow fever vaccination. TCRdb processed the 5' RACE reads anew with MiXCR; each CDR3 protein has one entry. Seen here are approximately 260,000 distinct CDR3 sequences, over 10% observed once, and the top ten hold 0.4% to 0.55%. Germline CDR1 is MDHEN and CDR2 is SYDVKM. The germline V and J ends were trimmed by 7 bases and 3 bases, with 15 bases remaining between them. The CDR3 runs 14 residues. This specimen was CD4+ T cells sorted from PBMCs, taken 45 days after the yellow fever booster vaccination. This clonotype originated in a man aged 30 to 39 who received the YFV17D yellow fever vaccine. The genes are TRBV28 and TRBJ1-2; D is unresolved. CDR3 DNA sequence: TGTGCCAGCACCCTTTGGGCGGGTGACTATGGCTACACCTTC. It is translated as CASTLWAGDYGYTF.